This entry is about one T cell receptor beta chain. Its specificity is unknown. This same CDR3 is encoded by further DNA sequences in the sample. In the source study's methods: Owing to the provision of junction-only sequences devoid of quality scores by immunoSEQ, filtering differed. The protocol was immunoSEQ multiplex PCR, while the TCRdb copy is restricted to in-frame clones and leaves out a portion. That table gives V, J and clone size, and the DNA gave D and trimming. This sample has some 2,500,000 clones, with 93% found just once. The data were obtained in a study of shared clonotypes between healthy human individuals. Points from the study as a whole: Naive subsets usually exceeded memory subsets in estimated richness.

The CDR3 is made up of 13 amino acids. CDR1 is LNHDA and CDR2 is SQIVND in the germline V gene (reference sequence). V was trimmed by 4 bases and J by 0 bases, leaving 7 bases between them. V usage is TRBV19 and J usage is TRBJ2-7; D is possibly TRBD2 (5 bases). The origin of this receptor is a man aged 18 to 30 in good health. Some clones in this sample may be carry-over from other donors' samples. Sample: naive CD4+ T cells from PBMCs. Described subset: CD45RA+ positively selected. CDR3 coding DNA: TGTGCCAGTAGTAGGAGGAGCTCCTACGAGCAGTACTTC. This encodes CASSRRSSYEQYF.